Following are 3 T cell receptor beta chains from one sample sequenced in a study of shared clonotypes between healthy human individuals. The data were produced by immunoSEQ multiplex PCR, yet TCRdb's version contains in-frame clones alone and is incomplete. The sample has about 2 million clones, roughly 95% seen once. Terminally differentiated effector memory CD45RA+ cells were excluded from the naive CD8 cells, which were CD45RO-negative and positively selected for CCR7. Sequencing was performed on naive CD8+ T cells sorted from blood. These receptor sequences come from a man younger than 35 in good health.

The chain carries TRBV29-1 and TRBJ2-2, with TRBD1 matching 8 bases. This CDR3 spans 15 amino acids. Germline trimming cut 3 bases from V and 5 bases from J; bases unmatched to any gene: 8. CDR1 and CDR2 (germline): SQVTM, ANQGSEA. The DNA of the CDR3 is TGCAGCGTTGATTCCGGACAGGGTCGGACCGGGGAGCTGTTTTTT. Protein product: CSVDSGQGRTGELFF.

The V gene is TRBV28, the J gene TRBJ2-7, with 8 positions matching TRBD1. The V gene's germline CDR1 is MDHEN and CDR2 SYDVKM. With V trimmed by 3 bases and J by 4 bases, 8 bases remained unmatched. The CDR3 consists of 15 residues. In nucleotides, the CDR3 is TGTGCCAGCAGTTTGCTCAGGGGGCTTGGATACGAGCAGTACTTC. It codes for CASSLLRGLGYEQYF.

The chain employs TRBV6-5 and TRBJ2-7; D possibly corresponds to TRBD2 (5 bases). The germline CDR1 and CDR2 sequences are MNHEY and SVGAGI. This CDR3 contains 13 residues. The V and J ends lost 5 bases and 3 bases respectively, with 11 bases between them. CDR3 DNA sequence: TGTGCCAGCAGTGCGGGTGGAGGCTACGAGCAGTACTTC. This translates into CASSAGGGYEQYF.